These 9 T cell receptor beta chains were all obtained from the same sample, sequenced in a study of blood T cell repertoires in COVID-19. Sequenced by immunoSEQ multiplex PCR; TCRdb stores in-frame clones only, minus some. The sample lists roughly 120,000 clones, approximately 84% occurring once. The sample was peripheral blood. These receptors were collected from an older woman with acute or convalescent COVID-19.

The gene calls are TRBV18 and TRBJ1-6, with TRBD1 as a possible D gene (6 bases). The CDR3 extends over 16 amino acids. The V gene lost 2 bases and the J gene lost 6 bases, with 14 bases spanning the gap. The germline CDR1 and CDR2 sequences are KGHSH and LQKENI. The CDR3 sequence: CASSPTQGIGNSPLHF. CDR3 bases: TGTGCCAGCTCACCAACCCAGGGGATCGGTAATTCACCCCTCCACTTT.

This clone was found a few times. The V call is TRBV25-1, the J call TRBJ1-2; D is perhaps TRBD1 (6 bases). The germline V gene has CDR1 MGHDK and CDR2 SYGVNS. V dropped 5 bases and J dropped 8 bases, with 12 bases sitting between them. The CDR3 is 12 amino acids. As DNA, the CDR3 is TGTGCCAGCAGTACAACAGGGACCGGCTACACCTTC. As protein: CASSTTGTGYTF.

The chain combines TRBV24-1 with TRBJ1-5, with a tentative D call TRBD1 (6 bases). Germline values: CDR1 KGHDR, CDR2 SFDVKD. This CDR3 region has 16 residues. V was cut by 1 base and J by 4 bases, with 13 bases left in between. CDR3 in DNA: TGTGCCACCAGTGATTTAAAGGACAGCGAAAATCAGCCCCAGCATTTT. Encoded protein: CATSDLKDSENQPQHF.

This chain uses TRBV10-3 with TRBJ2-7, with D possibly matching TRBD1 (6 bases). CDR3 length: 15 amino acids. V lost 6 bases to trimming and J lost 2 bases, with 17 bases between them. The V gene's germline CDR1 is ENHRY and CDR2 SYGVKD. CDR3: CAIRPSQGQPYEQYF. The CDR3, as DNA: TGTGCCATCAGACCATCTCAAGGACAGCCCTACGAGCAGTACTTC.

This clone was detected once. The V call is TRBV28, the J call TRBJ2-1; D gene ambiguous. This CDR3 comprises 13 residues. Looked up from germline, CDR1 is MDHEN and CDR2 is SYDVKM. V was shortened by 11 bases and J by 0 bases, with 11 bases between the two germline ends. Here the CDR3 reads CAHGVSSYNEQFF. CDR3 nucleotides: TGTGCCCACGGAGTAAGCTCCTACAATGAGCAGTTCTTC.

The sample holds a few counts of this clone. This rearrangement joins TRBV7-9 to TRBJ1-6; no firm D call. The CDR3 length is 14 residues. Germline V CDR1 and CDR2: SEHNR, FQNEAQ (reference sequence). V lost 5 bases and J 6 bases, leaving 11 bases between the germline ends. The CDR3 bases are TGTGCCAGCAGCCTCGGACTGATTAATTCACCCCTCCACTTT. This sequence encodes CASSLGLINSPLHF.

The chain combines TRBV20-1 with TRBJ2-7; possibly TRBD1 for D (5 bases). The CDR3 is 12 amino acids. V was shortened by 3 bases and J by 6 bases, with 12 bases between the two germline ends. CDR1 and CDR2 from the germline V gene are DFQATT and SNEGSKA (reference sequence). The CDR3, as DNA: TGCAGTGCTAGTCCAGGGTCCATCGAGCAGTACTTC. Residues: CSASPGSIEQYF.

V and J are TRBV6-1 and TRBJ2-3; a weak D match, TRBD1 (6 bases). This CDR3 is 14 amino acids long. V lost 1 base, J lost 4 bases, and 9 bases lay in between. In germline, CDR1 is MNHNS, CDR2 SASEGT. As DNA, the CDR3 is TGTGCCAGCAGTGAAGTTAAGGGGGCAGATACGCAGTATTTT. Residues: CASSEVKGADTQYF.

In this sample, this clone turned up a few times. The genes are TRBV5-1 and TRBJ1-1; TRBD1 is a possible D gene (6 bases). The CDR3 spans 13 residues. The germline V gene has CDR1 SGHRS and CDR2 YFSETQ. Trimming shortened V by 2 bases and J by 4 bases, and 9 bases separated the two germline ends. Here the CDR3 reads CASSFPQGTEAFF. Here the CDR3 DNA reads TGCGCCAGCAGCTTCCCACAGGGCACTGAAGCTTTCTTT.